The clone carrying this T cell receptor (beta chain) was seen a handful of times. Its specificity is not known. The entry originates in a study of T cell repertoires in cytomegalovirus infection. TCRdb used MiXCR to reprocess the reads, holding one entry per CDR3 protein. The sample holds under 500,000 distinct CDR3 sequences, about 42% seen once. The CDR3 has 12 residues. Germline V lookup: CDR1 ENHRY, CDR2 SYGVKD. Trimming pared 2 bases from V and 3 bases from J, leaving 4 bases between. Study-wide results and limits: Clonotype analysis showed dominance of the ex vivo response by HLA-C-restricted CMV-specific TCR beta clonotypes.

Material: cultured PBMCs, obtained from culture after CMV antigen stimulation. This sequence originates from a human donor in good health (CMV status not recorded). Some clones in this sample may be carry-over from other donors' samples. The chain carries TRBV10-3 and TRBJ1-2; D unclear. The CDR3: CAISEGDYGYTF. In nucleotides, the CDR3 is TGTGCCATCAGTGAGGGAGACTATGGCTACACCTTC.